In this sample, the clone carrying this TCR beta chain is medium-sized. From blood, about 250-500 ng of genomic DNA served as TRB template. CDR3 length equals 18 residues. With V trimmed by 5 bases and J by 2 bases, 14 bases remained unmatched. Germline V gene lookup returns CDR1 KGHSH and CDR2 LQKENI. TRB rearrangements were amplified by multiplex PCR with BIOMED2 TRB-A/B primers. TCRdb re-called the multiplex PCR reads with MiXCR, one entry per CDR3 protein. There are roughly 5,200 distinct CDR3 sequences in the sample; about 26% occur only once, and 4.5% to 5.5% lies in the top ten. The data stem from a study of T and B cells in COVID-19 patients. Study details: Critical illness requiring mechanical ventilation or extracorporeal membrane oxygenation affected 12 of 20 active-infection patients.

J is TRBJ2-5 and V is TRBV18; TRBD1 aligns across 10 bases. The sequencing sample was made of blood. This TCR was sampled from a human donor with active COVID-19. The CDR3 protein is CASSLITTGQGSQETQYF. For the CDR3, the DNA is TGTGCCAGCTCATTGATAACTACGGGACAGGGGTCACAAGAGACCCAGTACTTC.